This TCR beta chain is drawn from a study of blood T cell repertoires in COVID-19. In the authors' methods: Scientists estimated how many nucleated cells there were by amplifying reference gene primers. TCRdb keeps only in-frame clones here, not all; method: immunoSEQ multiplex PCR. From that table come the V and J calls and clone size; the DNA was used to work out D and trimming. The sample records 210,000 or so clones, under 90% being singletons. The CDR3 is 14 residues long. After removal of 5 bases from V and 7 bases from J, the junction contained 7 bases not matched to a gene. Germline assignment: CDR1 SGHTA and CDR2 FQGNSA.

The chain has TRBV7-2 and TRBJ2-7; 11 nucleotides agree with TRBD1. This clonotype originated in a woman aged 80 or over with active or convalescent COVID-19. The sequencing sample was made of peripheral blood. DNA for the CDR3: TGTGCCAGCAGCCCTGGACAGGGGGCGAGGGAGCAGTACTTC. Amino acid sequence: CASSPGQGAREQYF.